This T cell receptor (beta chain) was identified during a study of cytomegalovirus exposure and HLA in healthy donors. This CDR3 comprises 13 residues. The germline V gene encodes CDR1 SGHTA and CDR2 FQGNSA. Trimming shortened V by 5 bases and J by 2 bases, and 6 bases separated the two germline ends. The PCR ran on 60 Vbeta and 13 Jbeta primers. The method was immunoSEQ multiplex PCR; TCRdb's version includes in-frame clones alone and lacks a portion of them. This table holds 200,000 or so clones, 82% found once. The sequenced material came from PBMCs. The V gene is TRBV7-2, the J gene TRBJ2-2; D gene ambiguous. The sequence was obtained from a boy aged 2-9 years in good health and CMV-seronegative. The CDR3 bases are TGTGCCAGCAGCACTCAAAACACCGGGGAGCTGTTTTTT. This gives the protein CASSTQNTGELFF.